This T cell receptor (beta chain) was observed in a study of T-cell memory formation after mild COVID-19. As for the study in general: For the most part, TCR clusters were specific to one donor. The study, taken as a whole, reports: Pre-infection memory harbored some responding clones, suggesting cross-reactive memory joined. Clones shrinking from day 15 to 85 showed even CD4/CD8 mixes; later expanders tilted CD4+. Whether second-wave clones peaking at day 37 were SARS-CoV-2 specific went unconfirmed.

V lost 5 bases, J lost 1 base, and 8 bases lay in between. Germline CDR1 reads KGHDR; CDR2 reads SFDVKD. The CDR3 runs to 14 residues. TCRdb called the 5' RACE reads again in MiXCR, with one record for every CDR3 protein. This sample has 250,000 to 350,000 distinct CDR3 sequences, with around an eighth found just once. Remarks on this clonotype: What it recognizes is unknown.

Sequenced: PBMCs or a T cell subset sorted from them (not recorded which). The clonotype originates from a man between 18 and 35 years old who had mild COVID-19 (a few samples of this study predate the infection). Cell type and time point are not known. The chain employs TRBV24-1 and TRBJ1-5; the D is unclear. The CDR3 bases are TGTGCCACCAGTGGCAGCTTAAGCAATCAGCCCCAGCATTTT. It encodes CATSGSLSNQPQHF.